One and the same sample provided the 14 T cell receptor beta chains below, sequenced in a study of blood T cell repertoires in COVID-19. Sequencing was performed with immunoSEQ multiplex PCR; in TCRdb, only in-frame clones are kept and a portion is missing. This table holds roughly 70,000 clones, approximately 86% found once. Input material: peripheral blood. The receptors come from an elderly man with COVID-19, enrolled during active disease.

To note about this clone: Other DNA sequences in the same sample also yield this CDR3. This rearrangement joins TRBV7-8 to TRBJ2-3, with D uncertain. Trimming cost V 5 bases and J 2 bases, with 5 bases left between them. Germline CDR1 and CDR2: SGHVS and FQNEAQ. The CDR3 extends over 12 amino acids. CDR3 residues: CASSPSTDTQYF. DNA of the CDR3: TGTGCCAGCAGCCCCTCCACAGATACGCAGTATTTT.

This chain links TRBV7-2 with TRBJ2-7; 14 positions agree with TRBD2. J lost 2 bases, V lost 5 bases, and 5 bases had no gene match. The CDR3 has 16 residues. The germline V gene has CDR1 SGHTA and CDR2 FQGNSA. The CDR3, as DNA: TGTGCCAGCAGCCTCGGACTAGCGGGGGGCCCCTACGAGCAGTACTTC. This sequence encodes CASSLGLAGGPYEQYF.

This clone was seen just once. This sequence joins TRBV6-5 and TRBJ1-1; unclear D gene. The CDR3 consists of 13 residues. V was pared by 6 bases and J by 4 bases, with 12 bases between. The germline gives CDR1 MNHEY, CDR2 SVGAGI. CDR3 residues: CASSPTRSTEAFF. The CDR3 coding sequence is TGTGCCAGCAGCCCGACTAGATCCACTGAAGCTTTCTTT.

The chain employs TRBV29-1 and TRBJ2-1, with a possible D match to TRBD1 (6 bases). V lost 7 bases and J 6 bases, leaving 16 bases between the germline ends. Germline V lookup: CDR1 SQVTM, CDR2 ANQGSEA. The CDR3 extends over 13 amino acids. The CDR3 DNA follows: TGCAGCGCCACTACAGGGTCTAGCAATGAGCAGTTCTTC. Protein: CSATTGSSNEQFF.

The chain is built from TRBV5-1 and TRBJ1-2; no reliable D call. The CDR3 is 14 amino acids. CDR1 is SGHRS, CDR2 YFSETQ, per germline. Between the trimmed V and J ends, which lost 0 bases and 8 bases, there was a span of 14 bases. The CDR3 region has the DNA TGCGCCAGCAGCTTGGCGCGCCTCGGGGAGGGCTACACCTTC. Translating it yields CASSLARLGEGYTF.

The CDR3 protein is CASSLVQGGNQPQHF. CDR3 nucleotides: TGTGCCAGCAGCTTAGTGCAGGGAGGGAATCAGCCCCAGCATTTT. V is TRBV7-2 and J is TRBJ1-5; possibly TRBD1 for D (5 bases). The CDR3 loop spans 15 amino acids. CDR1 is SGHTA and CDR2 is FQGNSA in the germline V gene. V was pared by 1 base and J by 4 bases, with 11 bases between.

This sequence joins TRBV7-2 and TRBJ1-1; D might be TRBD1 (5 bases). The V and J ends lost 2 bases and 7 bases respectively, with 14 bases between them. Looked up from germline, CDR1 is SGHTA and CDR2 is FQGNSA. The CDR3 is 14 amino acids. The CDR3 protein is CASSLTFLDSEAFF. CDR3 nucleotides: TGTGCCAGCAGCTTAACCTTCCTTGACAGTGAAGCTTTCTTT.

The chain carries TRBV6-5 and TRBJ1-1, with a possible D match to TRBD1 (5 bases). V was trimmed by 6 bases and J by 6 bases, leaving 17 bases between them. CDR1 and CDR2 (germline): MNHEY, SVGAGI. This CDR3 spans 14 amino acids. The CDR3 DNA sequence: TGTGCCAGCAGGCGGGACGGCGTTGACCCTGAAGCTTTCTTT. It encodes CASRRDGVDPEAFF.

This sequence joins TRBV24-1 and TRBJ2-3; 7 positions agree with TRBD1. CDR1 KGHDR and CDR2 SFDVKD come from the germline V gene. This CDR3 is 13 amino acids long. V lost 9 bases and J lost 0; bases outside the gene matches: 2. The CDR3 coding sequence is TGTGCCACCGAGGGGGCGAGCACAGATACGCAGTATTTT. Amino acids: CATEGASTDTQYF.

In this sample, this clone turned up once. The chain carries TRBV29-1 and TRBJ1-5; D not certain. In germline, CDR1 is SQVTM, CDR2 ANQGSEA. V lost 4 bases and J 0 bases, leaving 7 bases between the germline ends. This CDR3 spans 13 amino acids. The CDR3 DNA reads as TGCAGCGTTGCAGGAAATAGCAATCAGCCCCAGCATTTT. Encoded protein: CSVAGNSNQPQHF.

This chain joins TRBV10-3 and TRBJ2-5, with TRBD1 as a possible D gene (7 bases). V dropped 4 bases and J dropped 3 bases, with 9 bases sitting between them. CDR1 is ENHRY and CDR2 is SYGVKD in the germline V gene. The CDR3 is 13 amino acids. The CDR3 DNA reads as TGTGCCATCAGTGCCAGGGGGGAAGAGACCCAGTACTTC. It yields the protein CAISARGEETQYF.

The chain couples TRBV4-1 to TRBJ2-3; TRBD2 matches 11 bases. The J segment lost 6 bases and the V segment lost 1 base, leaving 3 bases of the junction unmatched. The CDR3 loop spans 15 amino acids. Germline V gives CDR1 MGHRA, CDR2 YSYEKL. The CDR3 DNA reads as TGCGCCAGCAGCCAAGTTTCTAGCGGGAGGGATACGCAGTATTTT. This codes for CASSQVSSGRDTQYF.

The V gene is TRBV20-1, the J gene TRBJ1-2, with unresolved D. Germline V gives CDR1 DFQATT, CDR2 SNEGSKA (reference sequence). The V end was cut by 5 bases, the J end by 8 bases, with 12 bases between. The CDR3 runs 11 residues. CDR3 coding DNA: TGCAGTGCTGTCCTGACAAGAGGCTACACCTTC. It yields the protein CSAVLTRGYTF.

The rearrangement uses TRBV24-1 and TRBJ1-5; D is undetermined. The length of the CDR3 is 11 residues. Germline V CDR1 and CDR2: KGHDR, SFDVKD. V lost 7 bases, J lost 3 bases, and 3 bases lay in between. The chain's CDR3 is CATSLNQPQHF. CDR3 bases: TGTGCCACCAGCCTCAATCAGCCCCAGCATTTT.